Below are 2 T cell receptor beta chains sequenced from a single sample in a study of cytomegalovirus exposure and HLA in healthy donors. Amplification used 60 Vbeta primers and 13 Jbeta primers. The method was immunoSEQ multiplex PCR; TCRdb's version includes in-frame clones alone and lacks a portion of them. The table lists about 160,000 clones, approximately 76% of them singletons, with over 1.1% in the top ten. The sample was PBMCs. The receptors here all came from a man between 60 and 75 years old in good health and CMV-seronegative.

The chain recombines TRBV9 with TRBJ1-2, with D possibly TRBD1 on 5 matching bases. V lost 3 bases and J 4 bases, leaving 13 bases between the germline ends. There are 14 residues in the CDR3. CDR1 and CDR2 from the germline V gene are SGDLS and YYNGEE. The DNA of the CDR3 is TGTGCCAGCAGCGCAGACAGTAGCGGCTATGGCTACACCTTC. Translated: CASSADSSGYGYTF.

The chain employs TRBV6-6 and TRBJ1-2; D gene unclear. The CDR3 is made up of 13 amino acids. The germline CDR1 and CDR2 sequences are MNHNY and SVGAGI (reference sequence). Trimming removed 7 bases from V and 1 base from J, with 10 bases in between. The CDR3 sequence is CASNIQLNYGYTF. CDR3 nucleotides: TGTGCCAGCAATATACAGCTTAACTATGGCTACACCTTC.